Described below is a single T cell receptor (beta chain) sequence and its context. What it binds is not known. From germline, CDR1 is SGHRS and CDR2 YFSETQ. The CDR3 is made up of 13 amino acids. Trimming removed 2 bases at V and 5 bases at J, with 8 bases between. The sample comes from a study of beta chain features in type 1 diabetes. Study-wide context: No patient-donor differences in age, gender, total cells or subset yield.

Findings and limits, study-wide: Fewer insertions but more deletions were seen at VDJ junctions in type 1 diabetes patients.

The investigators reverse transcribed all of the isolated RNA, so they sequenced expressed TCRB transcripts. Sequencing was performed with immunoSEQ multiplex PCR; in TCRdb, only in-frame clones are kept and a portion is missing. The sample holds 810,000 or so clones; about 17% are singletons and the top ten take 0.02% to 0.03%. This clonotype was sampled from a woman younger than 30 in good health. V and J are TRBV5-1 and TRBJ2-4; D may match TRBD1 or TRBD2 (5 bases each). Sequencing was done on a sample of naive CD4+ T cells from blood. The CDR3 DNA reads TGCGCCAGCAGCTTTGGGGGTCAAAACATTCAGTACTTC. It specifies CASSFGGQNIQYF.